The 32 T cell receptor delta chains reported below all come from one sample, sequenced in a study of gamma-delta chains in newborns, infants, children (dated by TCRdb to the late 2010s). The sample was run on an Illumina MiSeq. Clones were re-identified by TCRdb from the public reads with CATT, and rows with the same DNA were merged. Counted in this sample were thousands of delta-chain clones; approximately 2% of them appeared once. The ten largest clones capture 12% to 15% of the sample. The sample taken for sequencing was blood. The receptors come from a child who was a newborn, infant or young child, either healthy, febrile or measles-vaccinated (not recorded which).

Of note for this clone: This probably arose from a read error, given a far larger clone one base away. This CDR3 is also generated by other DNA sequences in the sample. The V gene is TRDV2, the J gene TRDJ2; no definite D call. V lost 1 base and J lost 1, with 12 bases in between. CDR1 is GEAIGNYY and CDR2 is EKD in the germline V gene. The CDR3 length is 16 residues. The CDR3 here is CACDTLGPLLTAQLFF. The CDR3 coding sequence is TGTGCCTGTGACACGTTGGGCCCGCTTTTGACAGCACAACTCTTCTTT.

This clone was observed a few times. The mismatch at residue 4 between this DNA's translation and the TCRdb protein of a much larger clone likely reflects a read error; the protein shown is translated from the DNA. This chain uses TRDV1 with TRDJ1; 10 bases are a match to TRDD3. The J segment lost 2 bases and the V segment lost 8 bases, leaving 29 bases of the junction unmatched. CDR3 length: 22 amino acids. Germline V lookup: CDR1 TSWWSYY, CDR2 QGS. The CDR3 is CALRACSYASRSWGIETDKLIF. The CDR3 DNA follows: TGTGCTCTTAGGGCTTGTTCCTACGCTTCTCGATCCTGGGGGATAGAGACCGATAAACTCATCTTT.

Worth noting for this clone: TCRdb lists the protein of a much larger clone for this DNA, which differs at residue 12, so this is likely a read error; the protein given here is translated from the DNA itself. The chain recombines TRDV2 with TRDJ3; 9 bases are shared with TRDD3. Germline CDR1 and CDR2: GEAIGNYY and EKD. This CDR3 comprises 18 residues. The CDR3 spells CACDWGIDPIWGTRQMFF. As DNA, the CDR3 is TGTGCCTGTGACTGGGGGATAGACCCGATCTGGGGCACCCGACAGATGTTTTTC.

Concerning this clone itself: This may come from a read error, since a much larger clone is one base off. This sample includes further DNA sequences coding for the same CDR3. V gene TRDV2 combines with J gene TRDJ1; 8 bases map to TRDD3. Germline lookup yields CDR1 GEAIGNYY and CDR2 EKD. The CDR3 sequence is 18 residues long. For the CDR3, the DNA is TGTGCATGTGACACCGTCAGTACTGGGGGTCAGAGGACCGATAAACTCATCTTT. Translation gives CACDTVSTGGQRTDKLIF.

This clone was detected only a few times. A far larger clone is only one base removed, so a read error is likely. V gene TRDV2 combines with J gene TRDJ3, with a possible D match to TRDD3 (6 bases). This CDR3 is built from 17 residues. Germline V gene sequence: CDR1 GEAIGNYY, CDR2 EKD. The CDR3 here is CACDTWDSSWDARQMFF. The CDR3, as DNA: TGTGCCTGTGACACCTGGGATAGCTCCTGGGACGCCCGACAGATGTTTTTC.

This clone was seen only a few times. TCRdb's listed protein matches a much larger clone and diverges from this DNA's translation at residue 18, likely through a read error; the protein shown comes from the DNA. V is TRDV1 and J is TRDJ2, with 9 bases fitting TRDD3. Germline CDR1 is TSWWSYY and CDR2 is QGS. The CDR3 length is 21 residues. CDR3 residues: CALGELGLPPALGDSTARLFF. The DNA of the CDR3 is TGTGCTCTTGGGGAACTAGGGCTTCCCCCGGCGCTGGGGGATTCGACAGCACGACTCTTCTTT.

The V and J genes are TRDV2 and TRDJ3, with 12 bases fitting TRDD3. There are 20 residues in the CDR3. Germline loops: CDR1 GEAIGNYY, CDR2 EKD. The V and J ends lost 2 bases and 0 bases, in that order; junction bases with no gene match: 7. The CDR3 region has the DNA TGTGCCTGTGACAGTACTGGGGGATACCTAAGCTCCTGGGACACCCGACAGATGTTTTTC. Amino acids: CACDSTGGYLSSWDTRQMFF.

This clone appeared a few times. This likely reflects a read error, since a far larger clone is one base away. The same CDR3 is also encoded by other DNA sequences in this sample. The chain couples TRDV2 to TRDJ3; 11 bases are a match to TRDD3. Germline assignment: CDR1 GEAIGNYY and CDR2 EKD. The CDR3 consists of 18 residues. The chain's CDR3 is CACDTVLGDTWDTRQMFF. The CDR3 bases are TGTGCCTGCGACACCGTACTGGGGGATACCTGGGACACCCGACAGATGTTTTTC.

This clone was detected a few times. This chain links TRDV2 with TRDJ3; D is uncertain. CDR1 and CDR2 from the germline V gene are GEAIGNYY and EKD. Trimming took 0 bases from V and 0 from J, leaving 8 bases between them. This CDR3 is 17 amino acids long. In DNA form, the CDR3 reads TGTGCCTGTGACACCACGGGGCTCTCCTGGGACACCCGACAGATGTTTTTC. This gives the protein CACDTTGLSWDTRQMFF.

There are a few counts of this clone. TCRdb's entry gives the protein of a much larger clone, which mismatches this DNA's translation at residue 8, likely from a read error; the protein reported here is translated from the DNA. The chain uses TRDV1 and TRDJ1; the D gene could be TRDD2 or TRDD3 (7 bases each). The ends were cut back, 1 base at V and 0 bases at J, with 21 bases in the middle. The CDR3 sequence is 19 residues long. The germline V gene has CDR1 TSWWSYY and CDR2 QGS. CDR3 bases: TGTGCTCTTGGGGAACCCCGACCTTCCTTACTGGGGTACACCGATAAACTCATCTTT. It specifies CALGEPRPSLLGYTDKLIF.

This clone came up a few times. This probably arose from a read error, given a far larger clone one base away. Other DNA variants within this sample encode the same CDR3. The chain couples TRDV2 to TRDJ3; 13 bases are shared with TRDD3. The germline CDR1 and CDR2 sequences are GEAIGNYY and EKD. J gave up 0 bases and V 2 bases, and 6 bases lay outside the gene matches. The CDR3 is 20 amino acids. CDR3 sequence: CACDKVLGDTRSWDTRQMFF. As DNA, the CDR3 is TGTGCCTGTGACAAAGTACTGGGGGATACGCGCTCCTGGGACACCCGACAGATGTTTTTC.

The CDR3 nucleotides read TGTGCCTGTGACGGGGTGTACGGGGCCCGACAGATGTTTTTC. Translating gives CACDGVYGARQMFF. This chain connects TRDV2 to TRDJ3; D is ambiguous. The CDR3 covers 14 residues. Germline V gene data show CDR1 as GEAIGNYY and CDR2 as EKD. The V and J ends lost 3 bases and 11 bases respectively, with 13 bases between them.

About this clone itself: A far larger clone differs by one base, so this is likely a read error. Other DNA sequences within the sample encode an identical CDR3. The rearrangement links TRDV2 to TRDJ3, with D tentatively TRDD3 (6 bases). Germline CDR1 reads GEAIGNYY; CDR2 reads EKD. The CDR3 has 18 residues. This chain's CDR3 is CACDTGDFYSWDTRQMFF. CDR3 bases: TGTGCCTGTGACACCGGGGATTTCTACTCCTGGGACACCCGCCAGATGTTTTTC.

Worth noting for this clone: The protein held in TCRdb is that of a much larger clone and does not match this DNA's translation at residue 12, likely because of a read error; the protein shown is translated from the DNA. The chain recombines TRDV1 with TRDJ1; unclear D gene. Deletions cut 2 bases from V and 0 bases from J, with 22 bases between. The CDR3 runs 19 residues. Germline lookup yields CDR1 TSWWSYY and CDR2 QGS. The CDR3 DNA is TGTGCTCTTGGGGAAAATGGGAGGTTACGACGGCTGGACACCGATAAACTCATCTTT. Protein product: CALGENGRLRRLDTDKLIF.

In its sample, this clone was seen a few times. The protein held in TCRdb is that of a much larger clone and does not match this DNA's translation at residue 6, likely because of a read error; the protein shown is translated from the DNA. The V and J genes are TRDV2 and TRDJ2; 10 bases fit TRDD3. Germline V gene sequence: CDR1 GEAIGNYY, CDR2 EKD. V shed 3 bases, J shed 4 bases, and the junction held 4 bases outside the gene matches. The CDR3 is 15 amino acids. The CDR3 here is CACDVMGDTTAQLFF. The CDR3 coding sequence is TGTGCCTGTGACGTAATGGGGGATACGACAGCACAACTCTTCTTT.

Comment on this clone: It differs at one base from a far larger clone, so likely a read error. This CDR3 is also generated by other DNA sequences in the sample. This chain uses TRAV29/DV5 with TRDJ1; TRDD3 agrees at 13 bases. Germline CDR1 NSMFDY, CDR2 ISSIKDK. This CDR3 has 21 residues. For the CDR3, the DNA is TGTGCAGCAAGCGCGGTTTCCCACATACTGGGGGATACGCGTCGGTCCGATAAACTTATCTTT. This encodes CAASAVSHILGDTRRSDKLIF.

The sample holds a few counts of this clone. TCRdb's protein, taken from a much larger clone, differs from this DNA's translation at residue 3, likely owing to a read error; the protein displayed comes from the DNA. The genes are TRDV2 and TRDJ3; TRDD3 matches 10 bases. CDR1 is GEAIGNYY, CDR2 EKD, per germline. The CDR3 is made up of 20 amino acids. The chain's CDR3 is CAYDRTGGSVSSWDTRQMFF. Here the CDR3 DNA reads TGTGCCTATGACCGTACTGGGGGATCTGTAAGCTCCTGGGACACCCGACAGATGTTTTTC.

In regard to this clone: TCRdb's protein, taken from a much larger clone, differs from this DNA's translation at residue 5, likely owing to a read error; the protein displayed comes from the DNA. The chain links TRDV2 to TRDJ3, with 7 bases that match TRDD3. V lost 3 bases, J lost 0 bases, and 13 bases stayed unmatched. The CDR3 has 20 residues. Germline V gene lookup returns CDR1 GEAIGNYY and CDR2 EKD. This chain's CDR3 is CACDAGGLGANSWDTRQMFF. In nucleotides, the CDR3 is TGTGCCTGTGACGCCGGTGGTCTGGGGGCTAACTCCTGGGACACCCGACAGATGTTTTTC.

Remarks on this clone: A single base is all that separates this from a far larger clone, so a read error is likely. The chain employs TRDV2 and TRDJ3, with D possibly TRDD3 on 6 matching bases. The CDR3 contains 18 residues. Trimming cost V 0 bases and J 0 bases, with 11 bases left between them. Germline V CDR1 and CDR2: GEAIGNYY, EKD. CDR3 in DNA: TGTGCCTGTGACACCTACCGGGGGAGCTCCTGGGACACCCGACAGATGTTTTTC. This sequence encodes CACDTYRGSSWDTRQMFF.

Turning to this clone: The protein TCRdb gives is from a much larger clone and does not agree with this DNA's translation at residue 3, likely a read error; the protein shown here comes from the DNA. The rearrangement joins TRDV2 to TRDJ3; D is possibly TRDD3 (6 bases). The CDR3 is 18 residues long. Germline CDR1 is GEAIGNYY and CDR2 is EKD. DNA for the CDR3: TGTGCCCGTGACACCGGGGGACCACTGACCTGGGACACCCGACAGATGTTTTTC. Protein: CARDTGGPLTWDTRQMFF.

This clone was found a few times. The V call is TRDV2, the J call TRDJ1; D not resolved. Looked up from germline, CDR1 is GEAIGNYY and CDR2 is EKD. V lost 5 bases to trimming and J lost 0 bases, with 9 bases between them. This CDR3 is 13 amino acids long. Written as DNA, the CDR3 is TGTGCCTGTGGAGATCACCACACCGATAAACTCATCTTT. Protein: CACGDHHTDKLIF.

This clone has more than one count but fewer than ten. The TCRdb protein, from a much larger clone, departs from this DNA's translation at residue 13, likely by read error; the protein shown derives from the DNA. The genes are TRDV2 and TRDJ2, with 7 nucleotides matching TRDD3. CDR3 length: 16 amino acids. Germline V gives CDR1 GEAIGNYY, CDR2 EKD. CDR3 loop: CACDTRPGGLTAPLFF. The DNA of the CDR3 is TGTGCCTGTGACACTAGGCCTGGGGGCTTGACAGCACCACTCTTCTTT.

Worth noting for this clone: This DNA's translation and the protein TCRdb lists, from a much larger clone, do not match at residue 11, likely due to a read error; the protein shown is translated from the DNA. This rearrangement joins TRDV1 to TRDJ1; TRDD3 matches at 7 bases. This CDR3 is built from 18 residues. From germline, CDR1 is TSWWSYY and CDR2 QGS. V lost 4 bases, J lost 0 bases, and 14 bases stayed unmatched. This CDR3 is CALGGSIGYAPYTDKLIF. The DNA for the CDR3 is TGTGCTCTTGGGGGTTCAATTGGATACGCCCCATACACCGATAAACTCATCTTT.

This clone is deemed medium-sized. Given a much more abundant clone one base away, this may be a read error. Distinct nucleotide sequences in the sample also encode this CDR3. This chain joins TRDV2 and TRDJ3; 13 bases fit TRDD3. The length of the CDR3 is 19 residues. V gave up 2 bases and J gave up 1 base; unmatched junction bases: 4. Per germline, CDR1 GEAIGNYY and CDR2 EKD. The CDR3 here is CACDKALGDTSWDTRQMFF. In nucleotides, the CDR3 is TGTGCCTGTGACAAAGCACTGGGGGATACGTCCTGGGACACCCGACAGATGTTTTTC.

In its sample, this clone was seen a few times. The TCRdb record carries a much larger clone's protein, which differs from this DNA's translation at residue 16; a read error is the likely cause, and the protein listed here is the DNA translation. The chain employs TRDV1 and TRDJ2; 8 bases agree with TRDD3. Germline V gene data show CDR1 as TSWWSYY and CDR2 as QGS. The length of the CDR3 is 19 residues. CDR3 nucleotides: TGTGCTCTTGGGGTCCCTATCTGGGGGAGCCCCCCTTTGACAGCAAAACTCTTCTTT. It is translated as CALGVPIWGSPPLTAKLFF.

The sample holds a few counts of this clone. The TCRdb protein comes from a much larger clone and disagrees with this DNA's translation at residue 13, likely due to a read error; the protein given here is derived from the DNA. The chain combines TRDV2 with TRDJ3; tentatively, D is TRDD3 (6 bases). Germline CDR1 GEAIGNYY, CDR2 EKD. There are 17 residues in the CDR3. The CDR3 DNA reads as TGTGCCTGTGACACCTGGGATAGCTCCTGGGACACCCTACAGATGTTTTTC. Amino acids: CACDTWDSSWDTLQMFF.

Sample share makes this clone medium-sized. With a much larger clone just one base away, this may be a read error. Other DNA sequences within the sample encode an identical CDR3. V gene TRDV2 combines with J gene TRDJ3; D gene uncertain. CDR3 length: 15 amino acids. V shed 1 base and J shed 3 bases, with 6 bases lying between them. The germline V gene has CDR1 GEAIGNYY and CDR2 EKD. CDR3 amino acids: CACDTGYWDTRQMFF. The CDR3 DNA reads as TGTGCCTGTGACACGGGGTACTGGGACACCCGACAGATGTTTTTC.

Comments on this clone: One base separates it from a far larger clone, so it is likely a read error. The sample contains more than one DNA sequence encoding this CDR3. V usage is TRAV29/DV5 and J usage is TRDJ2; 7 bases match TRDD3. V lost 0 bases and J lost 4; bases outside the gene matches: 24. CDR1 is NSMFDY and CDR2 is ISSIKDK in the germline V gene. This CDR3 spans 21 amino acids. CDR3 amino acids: CAASGRLPEGIDLWGTAQLFF. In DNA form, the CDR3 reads TGTGCAGCAAGCGGGCGGCTGCCTGAGGGGATAGACCTATGGGGGACAGCACAACTCTTCTTT.

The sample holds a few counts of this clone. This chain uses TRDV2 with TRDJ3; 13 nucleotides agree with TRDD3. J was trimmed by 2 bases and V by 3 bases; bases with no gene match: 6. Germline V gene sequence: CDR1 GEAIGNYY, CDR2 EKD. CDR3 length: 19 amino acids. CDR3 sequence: CACDPITGGYAWDTRQMFF. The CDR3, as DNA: TGTGCCTGTGACCCTATTACTGGGGGATACGCCTGGGACACCCGACAGATGTTTTTC.

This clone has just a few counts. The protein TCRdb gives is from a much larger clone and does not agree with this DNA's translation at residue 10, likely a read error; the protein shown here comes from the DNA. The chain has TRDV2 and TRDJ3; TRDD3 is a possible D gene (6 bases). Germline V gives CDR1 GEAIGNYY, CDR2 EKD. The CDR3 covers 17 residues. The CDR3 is CACDTVLGSRDTRQMFF. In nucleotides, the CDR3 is TGTGCCTGTGACACCGTACTGGGCTCCCGGGACACCCGACAGATGTTTTTC.

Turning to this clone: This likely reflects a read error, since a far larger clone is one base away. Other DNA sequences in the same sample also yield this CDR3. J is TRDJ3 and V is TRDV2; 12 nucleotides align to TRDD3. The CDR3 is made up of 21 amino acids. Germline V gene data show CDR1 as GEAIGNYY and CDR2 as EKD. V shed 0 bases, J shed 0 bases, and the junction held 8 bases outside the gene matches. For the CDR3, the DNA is TGTGCCTGTGACACCCTACTGGGGGATACACGGTTCTCCTGGGACACCCGACAGATGTTTTTC. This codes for CACDTLLGDTRFSWDTRQMFF.

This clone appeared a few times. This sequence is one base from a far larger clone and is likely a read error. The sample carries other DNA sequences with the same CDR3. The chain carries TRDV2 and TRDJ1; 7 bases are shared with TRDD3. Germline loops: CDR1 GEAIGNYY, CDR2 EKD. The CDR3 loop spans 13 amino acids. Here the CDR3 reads CACDTWGTDKLIF. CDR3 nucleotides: TGTGCCTGTGACACCTGGGGGACCGACAAACTCATCTTT.